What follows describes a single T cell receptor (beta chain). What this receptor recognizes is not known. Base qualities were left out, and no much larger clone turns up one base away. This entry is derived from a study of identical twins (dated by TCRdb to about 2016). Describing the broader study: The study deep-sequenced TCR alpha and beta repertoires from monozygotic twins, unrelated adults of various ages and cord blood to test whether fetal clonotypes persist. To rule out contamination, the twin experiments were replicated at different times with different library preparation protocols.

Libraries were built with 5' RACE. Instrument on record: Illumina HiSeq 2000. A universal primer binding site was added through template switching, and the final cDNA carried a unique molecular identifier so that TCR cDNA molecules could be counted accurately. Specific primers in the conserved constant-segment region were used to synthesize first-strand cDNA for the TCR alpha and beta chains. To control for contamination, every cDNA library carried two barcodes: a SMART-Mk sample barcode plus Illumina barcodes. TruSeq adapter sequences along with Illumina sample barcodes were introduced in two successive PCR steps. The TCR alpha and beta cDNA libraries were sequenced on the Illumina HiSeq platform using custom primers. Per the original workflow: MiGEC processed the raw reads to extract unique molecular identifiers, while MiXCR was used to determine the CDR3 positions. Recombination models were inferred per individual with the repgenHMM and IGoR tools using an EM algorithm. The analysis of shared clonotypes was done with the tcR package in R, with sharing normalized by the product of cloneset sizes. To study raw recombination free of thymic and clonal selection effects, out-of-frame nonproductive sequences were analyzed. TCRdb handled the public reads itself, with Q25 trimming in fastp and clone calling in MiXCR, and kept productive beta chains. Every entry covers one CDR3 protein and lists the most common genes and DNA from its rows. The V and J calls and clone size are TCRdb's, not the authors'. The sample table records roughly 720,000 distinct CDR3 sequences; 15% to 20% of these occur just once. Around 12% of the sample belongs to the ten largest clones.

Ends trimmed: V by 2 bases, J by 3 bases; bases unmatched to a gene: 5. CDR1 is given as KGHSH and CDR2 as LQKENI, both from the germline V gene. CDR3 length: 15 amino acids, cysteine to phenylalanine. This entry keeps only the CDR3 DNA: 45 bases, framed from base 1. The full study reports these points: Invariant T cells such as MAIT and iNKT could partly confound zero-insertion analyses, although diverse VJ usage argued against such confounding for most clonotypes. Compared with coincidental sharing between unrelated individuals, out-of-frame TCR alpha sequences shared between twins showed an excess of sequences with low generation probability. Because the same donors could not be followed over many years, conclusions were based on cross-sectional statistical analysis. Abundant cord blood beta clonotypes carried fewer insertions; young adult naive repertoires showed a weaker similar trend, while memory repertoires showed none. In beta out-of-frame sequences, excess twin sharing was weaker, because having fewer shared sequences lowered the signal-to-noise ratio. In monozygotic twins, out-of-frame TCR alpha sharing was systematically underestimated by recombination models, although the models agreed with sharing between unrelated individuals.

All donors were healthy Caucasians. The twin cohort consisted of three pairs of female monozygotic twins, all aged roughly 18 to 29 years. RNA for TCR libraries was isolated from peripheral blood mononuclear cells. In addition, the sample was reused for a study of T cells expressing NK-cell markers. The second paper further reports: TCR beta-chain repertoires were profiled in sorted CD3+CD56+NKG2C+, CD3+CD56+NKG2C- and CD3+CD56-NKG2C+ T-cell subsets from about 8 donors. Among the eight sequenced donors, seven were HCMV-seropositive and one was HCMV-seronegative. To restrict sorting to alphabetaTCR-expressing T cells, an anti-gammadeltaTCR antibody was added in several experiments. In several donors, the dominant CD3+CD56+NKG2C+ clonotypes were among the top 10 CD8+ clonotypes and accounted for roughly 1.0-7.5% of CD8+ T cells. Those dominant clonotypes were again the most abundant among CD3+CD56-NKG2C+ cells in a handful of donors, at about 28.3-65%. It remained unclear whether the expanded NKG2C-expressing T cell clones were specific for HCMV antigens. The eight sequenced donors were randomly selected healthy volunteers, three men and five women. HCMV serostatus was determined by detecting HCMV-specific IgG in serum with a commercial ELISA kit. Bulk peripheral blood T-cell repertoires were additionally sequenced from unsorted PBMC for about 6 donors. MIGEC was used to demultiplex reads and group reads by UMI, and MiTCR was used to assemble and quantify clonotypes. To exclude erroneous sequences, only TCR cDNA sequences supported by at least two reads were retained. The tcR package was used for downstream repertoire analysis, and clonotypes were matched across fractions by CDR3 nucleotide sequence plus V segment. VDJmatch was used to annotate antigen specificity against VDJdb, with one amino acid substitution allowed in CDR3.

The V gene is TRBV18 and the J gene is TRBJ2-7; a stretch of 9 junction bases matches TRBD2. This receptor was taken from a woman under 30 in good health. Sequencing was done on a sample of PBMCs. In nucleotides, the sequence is TGTGCCAGCTCACCAGGTAGCGGGAGAAACTACGAGCAGTACTTC. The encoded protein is CASSPGSGRNYEQYF.